This record concerns one T cell receptor beta chain sequence. The sample has other DNA sequences that encode this CDR3 too. The source of the sample is a study of blood T cell repertoires in COVID-19. Study-level information: The United States, Italy and Spain were the sources of the acute and convalescent COVID-19 samples. T cells, B-cell-depleted T cells, or PBMCs supplied cDNA or gDNA.

V lost 6 bases, J lost 0 bases, and 2 bases stayed unmatched. Germline V gene data show CDR1 as SNHLY and CDR2 as FYNNEI. The CDR3 consists of 15 residues. Sequencing was performed with immunoSEQ multiplex PCR; in TCRdb, only in-frame clones are kept and a portion is missing. The repertoire consists of some 220,000 clones, with 82% occurring once and the leading ten covering 5.2%. Sequenced: peripheral blood. This receptor was identified in a woman in her 70s with COVID-19, enrolled during active disease. The chain links TRBV2 to TRBJ1-4; 9 nucleotides agree with TRBD1. The DNA of the CDR3 is TGTGCCAGCAGGGGACAGGGTGCAACTAATGAAAAACTGTTTTTT. This sequence encodes CASRGQGATNEKLFF.